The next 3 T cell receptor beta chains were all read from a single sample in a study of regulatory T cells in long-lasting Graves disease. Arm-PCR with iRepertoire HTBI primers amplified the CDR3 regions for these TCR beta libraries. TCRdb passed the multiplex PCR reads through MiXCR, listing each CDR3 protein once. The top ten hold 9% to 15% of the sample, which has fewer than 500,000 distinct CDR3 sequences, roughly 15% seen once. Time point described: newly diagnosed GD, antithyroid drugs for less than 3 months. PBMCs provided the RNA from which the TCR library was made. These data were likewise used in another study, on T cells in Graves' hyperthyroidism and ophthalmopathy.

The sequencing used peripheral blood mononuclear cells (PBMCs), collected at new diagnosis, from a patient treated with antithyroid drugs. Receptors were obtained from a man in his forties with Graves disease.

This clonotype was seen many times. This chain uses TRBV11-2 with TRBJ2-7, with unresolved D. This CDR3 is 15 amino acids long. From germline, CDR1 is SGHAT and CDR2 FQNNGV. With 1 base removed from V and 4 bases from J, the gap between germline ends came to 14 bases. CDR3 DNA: TGTGCCAGCAGCTTAGGTCCGGAGATCTCGTACGAGCAGTACTTC. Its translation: CASSLGPEISYEQYF.

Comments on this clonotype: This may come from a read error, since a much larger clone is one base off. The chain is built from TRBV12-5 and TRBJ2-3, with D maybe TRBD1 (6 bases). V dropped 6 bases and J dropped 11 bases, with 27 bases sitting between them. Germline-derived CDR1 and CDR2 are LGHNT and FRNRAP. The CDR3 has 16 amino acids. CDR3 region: CASGPTGTTGTNMQYF. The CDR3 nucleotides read TGTGCTAGTGGCCCAACAGGGACCACGGGCACAAATATGCAGTATTTT.

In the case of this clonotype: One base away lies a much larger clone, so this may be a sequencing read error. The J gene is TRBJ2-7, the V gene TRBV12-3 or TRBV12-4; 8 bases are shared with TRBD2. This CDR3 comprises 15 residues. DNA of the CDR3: TGTGCCAGCAGTTTAGGACTAGCGCGAGCCTACGGGCAGTACTTC. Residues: CASSLGLARAYGQYF.